The entry below gives a single T cell receptor (beta chain) sequence along with its context. This clone occurred once. It has no known antigen specificity. The input lacks base qualities; no much larger clone sits a single base away. Compared with germline, V lacks 4 bases and J lacks 3 bases; bases without a gene match: 8. Including the terminal cysteine and phenylalanine, the CDR3 comprises 17 residues. The read is trimmed to its CDR3 DNA, 51 bases read in frame from base 1. The germline V gene specifies SGHVS as CDR1 and FQNEAQ as CDR2. The immunoSEQ Assay, a bias-controlled multiplex PCR, was used to amplify TCRbeta CDR3 regions from genomic DNA. As for how the authors treated the data: Nucleated cell counts per sample were estimated from amplification of reference gene primers within the assay. Sequence reads were collapsed and filtered to measure the absolute abundance of every unique TCRbeta CDR3 rearrangement. For each sample, productive Simpson clonality was calculated as the square root of Simpson's diversity index over productive rearrangements. TCRdb's version of the immuneACCESS table is confined to in-frame rearrangements and falls short of the full clone set. An unresolved V gene accounts for under half of the shortfall where checked; the remainder is of unknown origin. V and J calls and clone size follow that table, whereas D and trimming were derived from the DNA. The sample table shows more than 110,000 clones, and roughly 84% are seen once. Under 5.5% of the sample belongs to the ten largest clones.

In the prospective study, participants were 18 to 89 years old, resided in about two dozen geographic areas of the United States, and were enrolled through a virtual design. Cohort assignment in the prospective study relied on participant-reported clinical history from a screening survey and a study questionnaire. In the prospective study, mobile phlebotomists collected whole blood, serum and a nasopharyngeal or oropharyngeal swab from each participant. Over an approximately 2-month period, participants in the prospective study had the option of providing additional blood draws and questionnaires. Before DNA extraction, prospective study blood samples were shipped either frozen or at room temperature. This sample was taken from a study of blood T cell repertoires in COVID-19 (dated by TCRdb to between 2020 and 2021). Turning to the overall study: Collaborator samples came from the United States, Italy and Spain and covered acute and convalescent phases of COVID-19. The material from the prospective study consisted of cDNA or gDNA derived from T cells, B-cell-depleted T cells, or PBMCs. Deeply sampled blood TCRbeta repertoires from subjects exposed to, actively infected with, or recovered from COVID-19 were included in the dataset. A freely available public database, intended as a resource for researchers studying the immune response to SARS-CoV-2, is where the repertoires were released. Samples were obtained from the ongoing ImmuneRACE study (first 160 participants) and from 1,200 or so subjects provided by 6 global collaborators. A de-identified subject ID, COVID-19 status, age in years and sex were almost always included in the sample metadata. HLA class I and class II types, where available, came from metadata supplied by the sample provider rather than from assay-based typing. Study-wide findings and limitations: Clinical and demographic metadata were provided uncurated, with the amount varying by source and participant.

The receptor was isolated from a man aged 40-49 years with acute COVID-19. The chain was built from TRBV7-8 and TRBJ1-4; the junction holds 10 bases that match TRBD1. Material for sequencing was PBMCs or T cells enriched from blood (not recorded which). The CDR3: CASSSDRGTGANEKLFF. The bases read TGTGCCAGCAGCTCCGACCGCGGGACAGGGGCTAATGAAAAACTGTTTTTT.